These 18 T cell receptor beta chains were all obtained from the same sample, sequenced in a study of beta chain features in type 1 diabetes (dated by TCRdb to the late 2010s). What the work shows at the level of the full study, not this receptor alone: Type 1 diabetes patients showed a moderate but significant shortening of TCRB CDR3 length in all four CD4+ subsets.

Receptors were amplified or captured by the immunoSEQ multiplex PCR assay. The entire isolated RNA was reverse transcribed using the High Capacity cDNA Reverse Transcription Kit, and thus expressed TCRB transcripts were sequenced. The source is immuneACCESS, and TCRdb retained only in-frame sequences with V and J called. Part of the clones is not carried over; for the studies checked, unresolved V genes explain less than half of this, and the remainder is unexplained. Recorded for this sample are roughly 150,000 clones; approximately 9% of them occurred a single time. Approximately 0.56% of the sample is taken by the ten largest. Their specific antigens are unknown. Input material: central memory CD4+ T cells from blood. Receptors were obtained from a woman in her late teens or twenties with type 1 diabetes.

The chain combines TRBV4-3 with TRBJ2-1; 11 bases map to TRBD2. Germline trimming cut 4 bases from V and 0 bases from J; bases unmatched to any gene: 11. The CDR3 length is 19 residues. Germline V gene data show CDR1 as LGHNA and CDR2 as YSLEER. This CDR3 is CASSLGTSGWESSYNEQFF. The CDR3 region has the DNA TGCGCCAGCAGCCTTGGGACTAGCGGCTGGGAGAGCTCCTACAATGAGCAGTTCTTC.

The rearrangement uses TRBV19 and TRBJ2-1; 7 bases fit TRBD2. V was pared by 0 bases and J by 12 bases, with 5 bases of the junction left unmatched. CDR3 length: 13 amino acids. Germline V CDR1 and CDR2: LNHDA, SQIVND (reference sequence). CDR3 DNA sequence: TGTGCCAGTAGTATAGATCTAGCTAGCGGGCAGTTCTTC. This translates into CASSIDLASGQFF. The whole variable domain, remainder taken from reference TRBV19 and TRBJ2-1, is DGGITQSPKYLFRKEGQNVTLSCEQNLNHDAMYWYRQDPGQGLRLIYYSQIVNDFQKGDIAEGYSVSREKKESFPLTVTSAQKNPTAFYLCASSIDLASGQFFGPGTRLTVL.

This clone was observed a handful of times. The chain links TRBV30 to TRBJ2-5; D call uncertain. Germline V gives CDR1 GTSNPN, CDR2 SVGIG (reference sequence). V lost 3 bases, J lost 5 bases, and 16 bases lay in between. This CDR3 has 14 residues. The CDR3 loop reads CAWSKNWRYETQYF. CDR3 nucleotide sequence: TGTGCCTGGAGCAAAAACTGGCGGTACGAGACCCAGTACTTC.

About this clone: The identical CDR3 is also encoded by other nucleotide sequences in the sample. CDR3 protein: CASSLGGPYEQYF. CDR3 coding DNA: TGTGCCAGCAGTTTAGGCGGGCCGTACGAGCAGTACTTC. The rearrangement links TRBV28 to TRBJ2-7; a possible D gene is TRBD2 (5 bases). CDR1 MDHEN and CDR2 SYDVKM come from the germline V gene. This CDR3 has 13 amino acids. V dropped 2 bases and J dropped 4 bases, with 9 bases sitting between them.

This chain uses TRBV4-2 with TRBJ1-1; 7 nucleotides match TRBD1. The CDR3 contains 14 residues. Germline V gene lookup returns CDR1 LGHNA and CDR2 YNFKEQ. Trimming cost V 1 base and J 3 bases; bases outside gene matches: 2. The CDR3 nucleotides are TGTGCCAGCAGCCAAGGCGACAGGGACACTGAAGCTTTCTTT. This sequence encodes CASSQGDRDTEAFF.

The chain uses TRBV5-6 and TRBJ1-1, with a tentative D call TRBD1 (5 bases). CDR3 length: 13 amino acids. V was trimmed by 7 bases and J by 0 bases, leaving 10 bases between them. Germline V lookup: CDR1 SGHDT, CDR2 YYEEEE. CDR3 loop: CASADSMNTEAFF. CDR3 DNA: TGTGCCAGCGCCGACAGCATGAACACTGAAGCTTTCTTT.

Only a few counts were recorded for this clone. V gene TRBV5-1 combines with J gene TRBJ1-2; TRBD1 matches 7 bases. CDR3 length: 16 residues. Germline V gives CDR1 SGHRS, CDR2 YFSETQ. V lost 1 base and J lost 6; bases outside the gene matches: 12. The CDR3 DNA sequence: TGCGCCAGCAGCTTGAAGGGGGCGGATGGAGCTAATGGCTACACCTTC. It yields the protein CASSLKGADGANGYTF.

This clone was recorded a few times. J is TRBJ1-2 and V is TRBV5-6, with 8 bases identical to TRBD1. Losses at the gene ends were 3 bases for V and 4 bases for J; bases not matched to a gene: 8. The CDR3 covers 15 residues. The V gene's germline CDR1 is SGHDT and CDR2 YYEEEE. The CDR3 DNA follows: TGTGCCAGCAGCTCGTCCGGGACAGGCCCCTATGGCTACACCTTC. It yields the protein CASSSSGTGPYGYTF. Filled out from reference TRBV5-6 and TRBJ1-2, the complete variable domain reads DAGVTQSPTHLIKTRGQQVTLRCSPKSGHDTVSWYQQALGQGPQFIFQYYEEEERQRGNFPDRFSGHQFPNYSSELNVNALLLGDSALYLCASSSSGTGPYGYTFGSGTRLTVV.

The chain links TRBV29-1 to TRBJ1-2; TRBD1 agrees at 10 bases. V gave up 3 bases and J gave up 3 bases; unmatched junction bases: 1. CDR3 length equals 13 residues. Germline-derived CDR1 and CDR2 are SQVTM and ANQGSEA. CDR3: CSVEDRGDYGYTF. Here the CDR3 DNA reads TGCAGCGTTGAGGACAGGGGGGACTATGGCTACACCTTC.

This clone was seen a few times. This chain uses TRBV4-1 with TRBJ2-1, with a weak D call TRBD2 (6 bases). V was shortened by 1 base and J by 3 bases, with 16 bases between the two germline ends. CDR3 length: 17 residues. The germline V gene has CDR1 MGHRA and CDR2 YSYEKL. The CDR3 region has the DNA TGCGCCAGCAGCCAAGTCGATTTGGGACTGAGCTACAATGAGCAGTTCTTC. It is translated as CASSQVDLGLSYNEQFF.

V usage is TRBV2 and J usage is TRBJ1-6; TRBD1 aligns across 8 bases. This CDR3 comprises 15 residues. Germline V gene data show CDR1 as SNHLY and CDR2 as FYNNEI. With V trimmed by 5 bases and J by 8 bases, 8 bases remained unmatched. CDR3 DNA: TGTGCCAGCAGTACCCGGACAGGGACCTATTCACCCCTCCACTTT. Its protein is CASSTRTGTYSPLHF.

This rearrangement joins TRBV4-3 to TRBJ2-3; 15 nucleotides line up with TRBD2. CDR3 length: 18 residues. The germline V gene encodes CDR1 LGHNA and CDR2 YSLEER. The junction had 11 bases not matched to a gene; V was cut back by 6 bases and J by 4 bases. CDR3: CASSLRTSGGASADTQYF. The DNA of the CDR3 is TGCGCCAGCAGTCTCAGGACTAGCGGGGGGGCCAGCGCAGATACGCAGTATTTT.

V usage is TRBV30 and J usage is TRBJ1-5; TRBD1 is a possible D gene (6 bases). Germline CDR1 GTSNPN, CDR2 SVGIG (reference sequence). The CDR3 runs to 17 residues. The V gene lost 2 bases and the J gene lost 0 bases, with 17 bases spanning the gap. CDR3 residues: CAWSPPDRKYSNQPQHF. The CDR3 DNA is TGTGCCTGGAGTCCTCCGGACAGAAAGTATAGCAATCAGCCCCAGCATTTT.

V gene TRBV2 combines with J gene TRBJ2-7, with a possible D match to TRBD2 (5 bases). V was trimmed by 7 bases and J by 2 bases, leaving 15 bases between them. CDR3 size: 14 residues. Germline CDR1 is SNHLY and CDR2 is FYNNEI. The CDR3 DNA is TGTGCCAGCAACATGGGCGGACTGACCTACGAGCAGTACTTC. It codes for CASNMGGLTYEQYF.

This clone was found a few times. The chain couples TRBV5-1 to TRBJ1-2; no clear D. The CDR3 covers 11 residues. The V gene lost 4 bases and the J gene lost 8 bases, with 9 bases spanning the gap. Per germline, CDR1 SGHRS and CDR2 YFSETQ. CDR3 in amino acids: CASSEGFGYTF. The CDR3 DNA reads TGCGCCAGCAGCGAGGGATTCGGCTACACCTTC. The full variable domain, in which reference TRBV5-1 and TRBJ1-2 provide the parts outside the CDR3, is KAGVTQTPRYLIKTRGQQVTLSCSPISGHRSVSWYQQTPGQGLQFLFEYFSETQRNKGNFPGRFSGRQFSNSRSEMNVSTLELGDSALYLCASSEGFGYTFGSGTRLTVV.

J is TRBJ1-1 and V is TRBV7-9; 9 bases agree with TRBD1. This CDR3 is 14 amino acids long. Germline V lookup: CDR1 SEHNR, CDR2 FQNEAQ (reference sequence). V was pared by 5 bases and J by 5 bases, with 6 bases of the junction left unmatched. The CDR3 DNA reads TGTGCCAGCAGCACACAGGGGGCGAGGACTGAAGCTTTCTTT. Translating gives CASSTQGARTEAFF. Using reference TRBV7-9 and TRBJ1-1 for the parts outside the CDR3, the full variable domain is DTGVSQNPRHKITKRGQNVTFRCDPISEHNRLYWYRQTLGQGPEFLTYFQNEAQLEKSRLLSDRFSAERPKGSFSTLEIQRTEQGDSAMYLCASSTQGARTEAFFGQGTRLTVV.

The chain has TRBV7-2 and TRBJ2-1; 13 bases line up with TRBD2. The CDR3 has 15 amino acids. The germline V gene encodes CDR1 SGHTA and CDR2 FQGNSA. V dropped 5 bases and J dropped 9; count of bases not matched to a gene: 7. CDR3 nucleotides: TGTGCCAGCAGCCTTCCCGGACTAGCGGGAGTTGAGCAGTTCTTC. It specifies CASSLPGLAGVEQFF.

A few counts support this clone. V gene TRBV15 combines with J gene TRBJ2-1; possible D gene TRBD2, 5 bases. Germline CDR1 reads LNHNV; CDR2 reads YYDKDF (reference sequence). Trimming removed 0 bases from V and 1 base from J, with 7 bases in between. The CDR3 is made up of 15 amino acids. The CDR3 coding sequence is TGTGCCACCAGCAGAGATAGGGAGTCCTACAATGAGCAGTTCTTC. Translated, it gives CATSRDRESYNEQFF.